Shown below are 8 T cell receptor beta chains from a single sample sequenced in a study of T cells after posttransplantation cyclophosphamide. This table comes from immunoSEQ multiplex PCR, and its TCRdb copy is limited to in-frame clones, with some not included. The table shows 35,000 to 40,000 clones, with 78% occurring only once. A marrow graft followed busulfan-fludarabine conditioning, with cyclophosphamide on days +3 and +4. Sequencing used CD4+ T cells sorted from blood, obtained 1,900 to 2,000 days after a stem cell transplant with posttransplant cyclophosphamide. Receptors originate from a female patient in her 40s who received an allogeneic stem cell transplant from a related donor, was CMV-positive, and had no GVHD. Some T cells may have come from the graft donor.

V usage is TRBV5-4 and J usage is TRBJ2-7; D might be TRBD1 (5 bases). Trimming removed 3 bases at V and 3 bases at J, with 13 bases between. The CDR3 loop spans 14 amino acids. Germline CDR1 reads SGHNT; CDR2 reads YYREEE (reference sequence). The CDR3 here is CASSSQGTLYEQYF. The CDR3 region has the DNA TGTGCCAGCAGCTCCCAGGGCACACTCTACGAGCAGTACTTC.

The chain recombines TRBV4-3 with TRBJ1-4, with D unresolved. The V and J ends lost 4 bases and 0 bases respectively, with 27 bases between them. CDR1 and CDR2 from the germline V gene are LGHNA and YSLEER. The CDR3 contains 21 residues. The CDR3: CASSLNLPFIYETATNEKLFF. The CDR3 region has the DNA TGCGCCAGCAGCCTCAACCTACCATTTATATATGAGACTGCAACTAATGAAAAACTGTTTTTT.

This clone was found a few times. This chain links TRBV6-5 with TRBJ1-1; no definite D call. The CDR3 has 13 residues. CDR1 is MNHEY and CDR2 is SVGAGI in the germline V gene. Trimming shortened V by 2 bases and J by 1 base, and 5 bases separated the two germline ends. This CDR3 reads CASSYRRNTEAFF. In DNA form, the CDR3 reads TGTGCCAGCAGTTACCGGAGGAACACTGAAGCTTTCTTT.

The count of this clone is one. The chain has TRBV6-5 and TRBJ2-2; D is perhaps TRBD1 (6 bases). V lost 3 bases, J lost 0 bases, and 8 bases lay in between. CDR1 and CDR2 (germline): MNHEY, SVGAGI. This CDR3 contains 15 residues. CDR3 in amino acids: CASSYGGPNTGELFF. The CDR3 region has the DNA TGTGCCAGCAGTTATGGGGGCCCGAACACCGGGGAGCTGTTTTTT.

In this sample, this clone turned up once. The chain carries TRBV5-1 and TRBJ2-2, with D possibly TRBD1 on 7 matching bases. Germline loops: CDR1 SGHRS, CDR2 YFSETQ. Trimming removed 5 bases from V and 6 bases from J, with 11 bases in between. The CDR3 contains 13 residues. CDR3 amino acids: CASSQGGAGELFF. CDR3 bases: TGCGCCAGCAGTCAGGGGGGCGCCGGGGAGCTGTTTTTT.

A few counts support this clone. The CDR3: CASSSSDRGASYGYTF. The CDR3, as DNA: TGTGCCAGCAGCTCGTCCGACAGGGGCGCAAGCTATGGCTACACCTTC. The rearrangement joins TRBV7-8 to TRBJ1-2, with 8 nucleotides matching TRBD1. After removal of 4 bases from V and 4 bases from J, the junction contained 11 bases not matched to a gene. CDR3 size: 16 residues. CDR1 is SGHVS, CDR2 FQNEAQ, per germline.

This rearrangement joins TRBV11-2 to TRBJ1-2; unclear D gene. Trimming pared 3 bases from V and 1 base from J, leaving 6 bases between. Germline V gene lookup returns CDR1 SGHAT and CDR2 FQNNGV. CDR3 size: 13 residues. The CDR3 region has the DNA TGTGCCAGCAGCTTGTCATTTAACTATGGCTACACCTTC. Its translation is CASSLSFNYGYTF.

The chain joins TRBV7-3 to TRBJ2-1, with TRBD2 matching over 7 bases. This CDR3 is 17 amino acids long. CDR1 and CDR2 (germline): SGHTA, FQGTGA. Losses at the gene ends were 4 bases for V and 0 bases for J; bases not matched to a gene: 9. CDR3 sequence reads: CASSSSGGRVSYNEQFF. CDR3 coding DNA: TGTGCCAGCAGCTCCTCGGGGGGACGTGTCTCCTACAATGAGCAGTTCTTC.